The 20 T cell receptor beta chains below were found in one sample sequenced in a study of cytomegalovirus exposure and HLA in healthy donors. PCR involved 60 Vbeta and 13 Jbeta primers. TCRdb's copy holds only in-frame clones and misses some; the assay was immunoSEQ multiplex PCR. This sample has about 150,000 clones; more than 8% occur once, and the top ten carry approximately 1.9%. Input material: PBMCs. These receptors were obtained from a man aged 50 to 59 in good health and CMV-seronegative.

This clone was seen a few times. The chain combines TRBV5-1 with TRBJ1-5, with D possibly TRBD1 on 5 matching bases. Germline CDR1 is SGHRS and CDR2 is YFSETQ. The V gene lost 4 bases and the J gene lost 4 bases, with 12 bases spanning the gap. The CDR3 length is 14 residues. The CDR3 DNA is TGCGCCAGCAGCCTGACGGGGGGGAATCAGCCCCAGCATTTT. This codes for CASSLTGGNQPQHF.

This sequence joins TRBV25-1 and TRBJ2-5; D perhaps matches TRBD1 (6 bases). The DNA end is more similar to TRBJ2-7, so the J call may be wrong. This CDR3 spans 14 amino acids. Germline loops: CDR1 MGHDK, CDR2 SYGVNS. The CDR3 DNA is TGTGCCAGCAAAGGAGGACAGACGGGTTACGAGCAGTACTTC. It encodes CASKGGQTGYEQYF.

The sample holds a few counts of this clone. The genes are TRBV9 and TRBJ1-1; D ambiguous. V was shortened by 1 base and J by 1 base, with 5 bases between the two germline ends. Germline loops: CDR1 SGDLS, CDR2 YYNGEE. The CDR3 is 13 residues long. The CDR3 nucleotides read TGTGCCAGCAGCGTACAGAAGAACACTGAAGCTTTCTTT. Protein sequence: CASSVQKNTEAFF.

The rearrangement uses TRBV4-2 and TRBJ2-1, with D uncertain. Trimming stripped 1 base from V and 0 bases from J, with 7 bases between. CDR3 length equals 15 residues. The germline CDR1 and CDR2 sequences are LGHNA and YNFKEQ. Here the CDR3 reads CASSQVSSSYNEQFF. The DNA of the CDR3 is TGTGCCAGCAGCCAAGTCTCGAGCTCCTACAATGAGCAGTTCTTC.

There are a few counts of this clone. The J gene is TRBJ2-5, the V gene TRBV5-8; D might be TRBD2 (6 bases). V lost 2 bases to trimming and J lost 4 bases, with 12 bases between them. The CDR3 has 14 residues. From germline, CDR1 is SGHTS and CDR2 YDEGEE. CDR3 protein: CASSFLEGRETQYF. The DNA of the CDR3 is TGTGCCAGCAGCTTCCTGGAGGGGCGAGAGACCCAGTACTTC. The entire variable domain, with the rest obtained from reference TRBV5-8 and TRBJ2-5, is as follows: EAGVTQSPTHLIKTRGQQATLRCSPISGHTSVYWYQQALGLGLQFLLWYDEGEERNRGNFPPRFSGRQFPNYSSELNVNALELEDSALYLCASSFLEGRETQYFGPGTRLLVL.

This clone was counted a few times. The V and J genes are TRBV6-6 and TRBJ2-7, with D perhaps TRBD1 (7 bases). CDR3 length equals 16 residues. Germline CDR1 reads MNHNY; CDR2 reads SVGAGI (reference sequence). The ends were cut back, 2 bases at V and 3 bases at J, with 17 bases in the middle. Here the CDR3 reads CASSYKGQWRDYEQYF. The DNA of the CDR3 is TGTGCCAGCAGTTACAAGGGACAGTGGAGGGACTACGAGCAGTACTTC.

The chain joins TRBV2 to TRBJ1-5; 7 bases map to TRBD1. Germline CDR1 reads SNHLY; CDR2 reads FYNNEI. Losses at the gene ends were 4 bases for V and 5 bases for J; bases not matched to a gene: 5. The CDR3 loop spans 14 amino acids. The CDR3 spells CASSANRGDQPQHF. CDR3 sequence (DNA): TGTGCCAGCAGTGCGAACAGGGGAGATCAGCCCCAGCATTTT.

This clone was seen only a few times. The chain has TRBV2 and TRBJ2-7, with D maybe TRBD2 (6 bases). The V end lost 7 bases, the J end lost 3 bases, and 16 bases lay between the germline ends. Per the germline V gene, CDR1 is SNHLY and CDR2 is FYNNEI. The CDR3 is made up of 14 amino acids. CDR3 region: CASTLGGSRYEQYF. CDR3 nucleotide sequence: TGTGCCAGCACTCTGGGGGGTAGCCGCTACGAGCAGTACTTC.

The genes are TRBV5-6 and TRBJ1-1; no clear D gene. Germline V gene data show CDR1 as SGHDT and CDR2 as YYEEEE. V was clipped by 0 bases and J by 2 bases, with 8 bases between them. CDR3 length: 14 amino acids. The CDR3 region is CASSLGHLNTEAFF. In DNA form, the CDR3 reads TGTGCCAGCAGCTTGGGACATCTTAACACTGAAGCTTTCTTT. The full variable domain, with the rest looked up from reference TRBV5-6 and TRBJ1-1, is DAGVTQSPTHLIKTRGQQVTLRCSPKSGHDTVSWYQQALGQGPQFIFQYYEEEERQRGNFPDRFSGHQFPNYSSELNVNALLLGDSALYLCASSLGHLNTEAFFGQGTRLTVV.

This chain links TRBV6-5 with TRBJ2-7; D call uncertain. CDR3 length equals 14 residues. Trimming removed 5 bases at V and 2 bases at J, with 13 bases between. Germline CDR1 is MNHEY and CDR2 is SVGAGI. In nucleotides, the CDR3 is TGTGCCAGCAGTACCTCTTTTGGCCCCTACGAGCAGTACTTC. This codes for CASSTSFGPYEQYF.

This clone was recorded only once. The chain employs TRBV18 and TRBJ2-7; the match to TRBD2 covers 11 bases. Trimming cost V 0 bases and J 0 bases; bases outside gene matches: 1. Germline CDR1 is KGHSH and CDR2 is LQKENI. This CDR3 comprises 16 residues. CDR3 region: CASSPPTSGNSYEQYF. The CDR3 coding sequence is TGTGCCAGCTCACCACCGACTAGCGGGAACTCCTACGAGCAGTACTTC.

The chain carries TRBV29-1 and TRBJ2-5; 8 bases fit TRBD1. CDR3 length: 15 amino acids. J lost 3 bases, V lost 7 bases, and 13 bases had no gene match. Germline CDR1 SQVTM, CDR2 ANQGSEA. CDR3 DNA sequence: TGCAGCGGCAACACAGGGGGTTCGGGTGAAGAGACCCAGTACTTC. Translation: CSGNTGGSGEETQYF.

This chain joins TRBV27 and TRBJ2-5; D is perhaps TRBD2 (5 bases). Trimming took off 5 bases at V and 1 base at J, with 8 bases between the two ends. The CDR3 is 13 amino acids. Germline CDR1 is MNHEY and CDR2 is SMNVEV (reference sequence). The CDR3 DNA follows: TGTGCCAGCAGTCCGGACTCCCAAGAGACCCAGTACTTC. The encoded protein is CASSPDSQETQYF.

This clone was seen only a few times. The genes are TRBV5-1 and TRBJ1-2; D may be TRBD1 (6 bases). There are 13 residues in the CDR3. Trimming removed 4 bases at V and 4 bases at J, with 11 bases between. Germline V gene data show CDR1 as SGHRS and CDR2 as YFSETQ. CDR3 coding DNA: TGCGCCAGCAGCCTCGACAGGACCTATGGCTACACCTTC. It translates to CASSLDRTYGYTF.

The rearrangement uses TRBV7-3 and TRBJ2-3; D not resolved. V was pared by 2 bases and J by 4 bases, with 4 bases between. The germline CDR1 and CDR2 sequences are SGHTA and FQGTGA. The length of the CDR3 is 12 residues. The CDR3 bases are TGTGCCAGCAGCTTAGGAGCAGATACGCAGTATTTT. It specifies CASSLGADTQYF. The complete variable domain, with remaining parts taken from reference TRBV7-3 and TRBJ2-3, reads GAGVSQTPSNKVTEKGKYVELRCDPISGHTALYWYRQSLGQGPEFLIYFQGTGAADDSGLPNDRFFAVRPEGSVSTLKIQRTERGDSAVYLCASSLGADTQYFGPGTRLTVL.

This chain connects TRBV15 to TRBJ2-7; TRBD1 agrees at 8 bases. V trimming: 5 bases; J trimming: 0 bases; junction bases outside the gene matches: 12. Germline V gene lookup returns CDR1 LNHNV and CDR2 YYDKDF (reference sequence). The CDR3 length is 17 residues. The CDR3 bases are TGTGCCACCAGCGGCAGGGGGCTTGCGGGGCCCTCCTACGAGCAGTACTTC. Its protein product is CATSGRGLAGPSYEQYF.

This clone came up a few times. This chain links TRBV19 with TRBJ1-5; D might be TRBD1 (6 bases). V lost 4 bases and J lost 2, with 15 bases in between. The germline V gene encodes CDR1 LNHDA and CDR2 SQIVND (reference sequence). CDR3 size: 16 residues. The CDR3 sequence is CASSTGVGSGNQPQHF. The CDR3, as DNA: TGTGCCAGTAGTACAGGGGTGGGTAGCGGCAATCAGCCCCAGCATTTT.

This rearrangement joins TRBV6-5 to TRBJ1-3, with 7 bases aligning to TRBD1. Germline-derived CDR1 and CDR2 are MNHEY and SVGAGI. This CDR3 region has 15 residues. V lost 6 bases, J lost 4 bases, and 9 bases stayed unmatched. The CDR3, as DNA: TGTGCCAGCAGGAGAGATGAGACAGGGGGAAACACCATATATTTT. It codes for CASRRDETGGNTIYF.

The table lists this clone with a few counts. For the CDR3, the DNA is TGTGCCAGCAGCACCGGGACTAGCGGGGTGAACACCGGGGAGCTGTTTTTT. This codes for CASSTGTSGVNTGELFF. The rearrangement links TRBV5-4 to TRBJ2-2, with TRBD2 matching over 13 bases. CDR3 length equals 17 residues. From germline, CDR1 is SGHNT and CDR2 YYREEE (reference sequence). Losses at the gene ends were 4 bases for V and 1 base for J; bases not matched to a gene: 4.

This clone has only a few counts. The V gene is TRBV5-1, the J gene TRBJ2-1, with a tentative D call TRBD2 (5 bases). Germline V gene sequence: CDR1 SGHRS, CDR2 YFSETQ. The ends were cut back, 4 bases at V and 2 bases at J, with 22 bases in the middle. The CDR3 spans 18 residues. CDR3 nucleotides: TGCGCCAGCAGCAGATTGGCCTCTAGAGCGGTCCCCTACAATGAGCAGTTCTTC. Amino acid sequence: CASSRLASRAVPYNEQFF.